What follows are 28 T cell receptor beta chains derived from one specimen sequenced in a study of blood T cells in healthy people across ages (dated by TCRdb to between 2014 and 2017). Receptor libraries were prepared by 5' RACE. Sequencing was performed on an Illumina HiSeq 2500. A second roughly 7 to 12 cycle PCR used a sample-barcoded 5' primer and a J-beta primer mix. TCRdb ran its own pipeline on the public reads, namely fastp trimming at Q25 and MiXCR clone calling, and kept in-frame beta chains. Every entry covers one CDR3 protein and lists the most common genes and DNA from its rows. The sample table holds some 670,000 distinct CDR3 sequences, of which approximately 52% were seen once. Less than 15% of the sample comes from the top ten. Sequencing was done on a sample of blood. All receptors derive from an elderly woman in good health.

About this clonotype: The junction departs from germline at one end; a sequencing error may be responsible. The chain carries TRBV2 and TRBJ1-1, with D uncertain. Germline V CDR1 and CDR2: SNHLY, FYNNEI. The CDR3 runs to 13 residues. This chain's CDR3 is CAGSDRINTEAFF. The CDR3 DNA is TGTGCCGGCAGCGATCGGATTAACACTGAAGCTTTCTTT.

The chain joins TRBV6-5 to TRBJ2-1; possibly TRBD1 for D (6 bases). CDR1 is MNHEY, CDR2 SVGAGI, per germline. The CDR3 consists of 16 residues. Trimming removed 5 bases from V and 5 bases from J, with 19 bases in between. This CDR3 reads CASSQGPGHGDNEQFF. CDR3 nucleotides: TGTGCCAGCAGTCAGGGGCCGGGACACGGAGACAATGAGCAGTTCTTC.

The chain carries TRBV5-1 and TRBJ1-1; 8 nucleotides match TRBD1. This CDR3 is built from 13 residues. In germline, CDR1 is SGHRS, CDR2 YFSETQ. V lost 5 bases to trimming and J lost 6 bases; unmatched junction nucleotides: 6. The CDR3 reads CASSSGQGSEAFF. DNA for the CDR3: TGCGCCAGCAGTTCCGGACAGGGATCTGAAGCTTTCTTT.

J is TRBJ2-1 and V is TRBV3-1; tentatively, D is TRBD1 or TRBD2 (5 bases each). With 4 bases removed from V and 7 bases from J, the gap between germline ends came to 14 bases. Germline CDR1 is LGHDT and CDR2 is YNNKEL (reference sequence). The CDR3 spans 14 residues. CDR3 in DNA: TGTGCCAGCAGCCGAGGGGTAGGGGCGAATGAGCAGTTCTTC. Protein: CASSRGVGANEQFF.

The V gene is TRBV30, the J gene TRBJ1-1; D gene unclear. CDR3 length: 15 residues. Germline CDR1 and CDR2: GTSNPN and SVGIG (reference sequence). The V end lost 2 bases, the J end lost 0 bases, and 13 bases lay between the germline ends. CDR3: CAWSLGWRMNTEAFF. In DNA, the CDR3 is TGTGCCTGGAGTCTAGGATGGAGGATGAACACTGAAGCTTTCTTT.

A note on this clonotype: A single base separates this from a much larger clone, so it may be a read error. The chain links TRBV19 to TRBJ2-1; 10 bases are a match to TRBD2. The CDR3 contains 16 residues. The V gene end was trimmed by 1 base and the J gene end by 12 bases; junction bases not matched to a gene: 12. Germline CDR1 LNHDA, CDR2 SQIVND (reference sequence). The CDR3 region has the DNA TGTGCCAGTAGTATAGTATCGGCTAGCGGGAGCTATGGGCAGTTCTTC. This sequence encodes CASSIVSASGSYGQFF.

Only a few counts were recorded for this clonotype. The chain has TRBV10-3 and TRBJ2-5, with D possibly called TRBD1 or TRBD2 (6 bases each). The germline V gene has CDR1 ENHRY and CDR2 SYGVKD. There are 14 residues in the CDR3. The V end lost 4 bases, the J end lost 4 bases, and 13 bases lay between the germline ends. For the CDR3, the DNA is TGTGCCATCAGTGCAGGGGAGGTCGTAGAGACCCAGTACTTC. As protein: CAISAGEVVETQYF.

This chain joins TRBV20-1 and TRBJ1-2, with TRBD1 identical over 9 bases. The CDR3 spans 16 residues. Germline V gene data show CDR1 as DFQATT and CDR2 as SNEGSKA (reference sequence). The trim removed 5 bases at V and 3 bases at J, leaving 13 bases unmatched. The CDR3 reads CSAPSNPGQGHYGYTF. CDR3 DNA sequence: TGCAGTGCTCCCTCTAATCCGGGACAGGGTCACTATGGCTACACCTTC.

Many counts were recorded for this clonotype. The chain has TRBV20-1 and TRBJ2-1; the D gene is possibly TRBD1 (6 bases). Germline V gene sequence: CDR1 DFQATT, CDR2 SNEGSKA (reference sequence). The CDR3 is made up of 15 amino acids. V shed 3 bases and J shed 3 bases, with 15 bases lying between them. The CDR3 loop is CSARRGSTYYNEQFF. CDR3 nucleotide sequence: TGCAGTGCTAGGAGGGGGAGCACCTACTACAATGAGCAGTTCTTC.

Points on this clonotype: This may be a read error: a much more frequent sequence differs by one nucleotide. The V call is TRBV2, the J call TRBJ1-5; possibly TRBD1 for D (6 bases). This CDR3 spans 12 amino acids. The V gene's germline CDR1 is SNHLY and CDR2 FYNNEI. Trimming shortened V by 11 bases and J by 6 bases, and 14 bases separated the two germline ends. For the CDR3, the DNA is TGTGCCGGTAGGGGGGGACTTCAGCCCCAGCATTTT. It codes for CAGRGGLQPQHF.

V gene TRBV27 combines with J gene TRBJ2-7, with 12 bases that match TRBD2. Trimming at V came to 6 bases and at J to 3 bases, leaving 3 bases not matched to a gene. This CDR3 is 14 amino acids long. Germline CDR1 reads MNHEY; CDR2 reads SMNVEV (reference sequence). CDR3 loop: CASRRLAGVYEQYF. The CDR3 coding sequence is TGTGCCAGCAGGAGACTAGCGGGGGTCTACGAGCAGTACTTC.

This clonotype was observed many times. The J gene is TRBJ1-1, the V gene TRBV5-1, with D possibly TRBD1 on 6 matching bases. Trimming left V 0 bases short and J 4 bases short, with 10 bases between. CDR3 length equals 14 residues. Per germline, CDR1 SGHRS and CDR2 YFSETQ. The CDR3 spells CASSLAGGGTEAFF. DNA for the CDR3: TGCGCCAGCAGCTTGGCGGGAGGGGGCACTGAAGCTTTCTTT.

The V gene is TRBV5-6, the J gene TRBJ1-6; a possible D gene is TRBD1 (5 bases). V dropped 1 base and J dropped 12 bases, with 14 bases sitting between them. This CDR3 is built from 14 residues. Germline values: CDR1 SGHDT, CDR2 YYEEEE. The CDR3 DNA reads as TGTGCCAGCAGCTTGAGGGGTGGAAGTTTACCCCTCCACTTT. Translation gives CASSLRGGSLPLHF.

This clonotype occurred a few times. The V and J genes are TRBV3-1 and TRBJ1-1, with a possible D match to TRBD1 (5 bases). From germline, CDR1 is LGHDT and CDR2 YNNKEL (reference sequence). V was shortened by 1 base and J by 3 bases, with 12 bases between the two germline ends. The CDR3 loop spans 15 amino acids. In DNA form, the CDR3 reads TGTGCCAGCAGCCAAGTTTTCCTGGGGGACACTGAAGCTTTCTTT. Its protein product is CASSQVFLGDTEAFF.

The V and J genes are TRBV6-1 and TRBJ2-7, with a weak D call TRBD2 (5 bases). The DNA end is a closer match to TRBJ2-5, so the J assignment may be wrong. Germline V gives CDR1 MNHNS, CDR2 SASEGT. This CDR3 region has 13 residues. CDR3 loop: CASSAGEWKTQYF. Written as DNA, the CDR3 is TGTGCCAGCAGTGCTGGGGAGTGGAAGACCCAGTACTTC.

This clonotype has a single count. The chain has TRBV13 and TRBJ2-1; D remains unclear. Germline V gives CDR1 PRHDT, CDR2 FYEKMQ (reference sequence). Trimming left V 5 bases short and J 9 bases short, with 11 bases between. CDR3 length: 12 amino acids. The CDR3 DNA follows: TGTGCCAGCAGCGGCCCAAGTGCTGAGCAGTTCTTC. Translating gives CASSGPSAEQFF. Full variable domain (outside the CDR3, taken from reference TRBV13 and TRBJ2-1): AAGVIQSPRHLIKEKRETATLKCYPIPRHDTVYWYQQGPGQDPQFLISFYEKMQSDKGSIPDRFSAQQFSDYHSELNMSSLELGDSALYFCASSGPSAEQFFGPGTRLTVL.

This chain uses TRBV7-6 with TRBJ2-1; 8 bases line up with TRBD2. Matching the DNA end better, TRBJ2-7 makes the J call doubtful. Germline V gene lookup returns CDR1 SGHVS and CDR2 FNYEAQ. The CDR3 covers 17 residues. CDR3 sequence reads: CASSLGLGGRAYNEQYF. In nucleotides, the CDR3 is TGTGCCAGCAGCTTGGGACTAGGGGGTAGGGCTTACAATGAGCAGTACTTC.

This rearrangement joins TRBV6-2 or TRBV6-3 to TRBJ1-6, with a weak D call TRBD1 (6 bases). This CDR3 region has 14 residues. Germline-derived CDR1 and CDR2 are MNHEY and SVGEGT. V lost 5 bases, J lost 9 bases, and 14 bases lay in between. CDR3 DNA sequence: TGTGCCAGCAGTCAAAGCCGGGACATTTCACCCCTCCACTTT. This sequence encodes CASSQSRDISPLHF.

Concerning this clonotype: A much larger clonotype is one base distant, so this may be a read error. In DNA form, the CDR3 reads TGCAGTAATAGACGCGGGGGGGAGACCCAGTTCTTC. Translation: CSNRRGGETQFF. The V and J genes are TRBV20-1 and TRBJ2-1; 9 bases line up with TRBD2. Germline assignment: CDR1 DFQATT and CDR2 SNEGSKA (reference sequence). There are 12 residues in the CDR3. The V and J ends lost 8 bases and 13 bases, in that order; junction bases with no gene match: 12.

Remarks on this clonotype: A much larger clone lies one base from this, so it may be a read error. The chain couples TRBV30 to TRBJ2-5; possibly TRBD1 for D (5 bases). This CDR3 has 13 residues. Trimming took 2 bases from V and 11 from J, leaving 18 bases between them. The germline V gene encodes CDR1 GTSNPN and CDR2 SVGIG (reference sequence). Here the CDR3 reads CAWSPQGTGEQYF. The CDR3 bases are TGTGCCTGGAGTCCCCAGGGTACGGGTGAGCAGTACTTC.

This clonotype appeared many times. This chain links TRBV2 with TRBJ2-5; the D is unclear. CDR1 is SNHLY and CDR2 is FYNNEI in the germline V gene. This CDR3 has 10 amino acids. V lost 8 bases to trimming and J lost 5 bases, with 6 bases between them. CDR3 in DNA: TGTGCCAGCGGTACGGAGACCCAGTACTTC. This encodes CASGTETQYF.

J is TRBJ2-5 and V is TRBV29-1; perhaps D is TRBD1 or TRBD2 (5 bases each). The J call may be wrong; the DNA end is better matched by TRBJ2-7. The CDR3 covers 13 residues. Germline CDR1 SQVTM, CDR2 ANQGSEA. The CDR3 nucleotides are TGCAGCGTGAAAATGGGGACCTTTAACGAGCAGTACTTC. Translating it yields CSVKMGTFNEQYF.

The chain recombines TRBV7-3 with TRBJ2-2; 10 bases are shared with TRBD2. The CDR3 contains 18 residues. Trimming cost V 4 bases and J 1 base; bases outside gene matches: 9. Germline V gene lookup returns CDR1 SGHTA and CDR2 FQGTGA. As DNA, the CDR3 is TGTGCCAGCAGCTCAGTGCCGGGACTAGCGTTGAACACCGGGGAGCTGTTTTTT. Encoded protein: CASSSVPGLALNTGELFF.

This clonotype was counted at least ten times. V is TRBV10-3 and J is TRBJ1-5; D gene ambiguous. V dropped 0 bases and J dropped 5 bases, with 5 bases sitting between them. This CDR3 comprises 13 residues. Germline V gene data show CDR1 as ENHRY and CDR2 as SYGVKD. CDR3 residues: CAISESADQPQHF. The CDR3 coding sequence is TGTGCCATCAGTGAGTCCGCAGATCAGCCCCAGCATTTT.

This clonotype was counted ten times or more. The chain has TRBV5-1 and TRBJ2-1; 7 bases map to TRBD2. V lost 0 bases, J lost 5 bases, and 5 bases stayed unmatched. There are 15 residues in the CDR3. Germline lookup yields CDR1 SGHRS and CDR2 YFSETQ. The CDR3 here is CASSLGSSGNNEQFF. The CDR3 coding sequence is TGCGCCAGCAGCTTGGGGTCTAGCGGAAACAATGAGCAGTTCTTC.

The chain uses TRBV5-1 and TRBJ1-2; TRBD1 is a possible D gene (5 bases). The germline V gene has CDR1 SGHRS and CDR2 YFSETQ. The CDR3 is 15 amino acids. The V end lost 3 bases, the J end lost 3 bases, and 15 bases lay between the germline ends. CDR3 DNA sequence: TGCGCCAGCAGCTCGGTGGGGGATCCCGACTATGGCTACACCTTC. Translation gives CASSSVGDPDYGYTF. The whole variable domain, filled in from reference TRBV5-1 and TRBJ1-2, reads KAGVTQTPRYLIKTRGQQVTLSCSPISGHRSVSWYQQTPGQGLQFLFEYFSETQRNKGNFPGRFSGRQFSNSRSEMNVSTLELGDSALYLCASSSVGDPDYGYTFGSGTRLTVV.

The chain employs TRBV6-5 and TRBJ1-1; D is undetermined. CDR3 length equals 14 residues. The V end lost 0 bases, the J end lost 5 bases, and 10 bases lay between the germline ends. CDR1 MNHEY and CDR2 SVGAGI come from the germline V gene. The CDR3 DNA sequence: TGTGCCAGCAGTTACTCGAGACGGGTTACTGAAGCTTTCTTT. It specifies CASSYSRRVTEAFF.

This chain joins TRBV28 and TRBJ2-1; 9 positions agree with TRBD1. The J call may be mistaken, given a closer DNA end match to TRBJ2-7. CDR1 is MDHEN and CDR2 is SYDVKM in the germline V gene. CDR3 length: 17 residues. The CDR3 DNA sequence: TGTGCCAGCAGTTCTCTTCCGGGACAGGGATCCTACAATGAGCAGTACTTC. The encoded protein is CASSSLPGQGSYNEQYF.